This T cell receptor beta chain was identified during a study of human T cells and chemical hapten exposure (dated by TCRdb to the early 2020s). Context from the whole study: For sensitization, 2% DPC in acetone was applied to a roughly 2 cm by roughly 2 cm area of upper inner arm skin. Throughout the approximately 25-week study period, patients were also given weekly therapeutic DPC doses on the scalp. Patch testing was performed on the upper back with Finn chambers containing 0.01% DPC, and the patch tests were scored after 6 days according to International Contact Dermatitis Research Group standards. Alopecia areata with under or over 50% scalp involvement, alopecia totalis and alopecia universalis were represented in the patient cohort, which was mostly female. Libraries were pooled for sequencing, and variation in per-sample TCR yields was attributed mainly to small differences in library volumes within the pool. This study followed changes in the peripheral blood TCR repertoire in vivo during primary and secondary sensitization of alopecia patients to the hapten diphenylcyclopropenone (DPC). Blood was sampled from patients pre-sensitization (week 0) and at 2, 6 and about 24 weeks after DPC sensitization. Under 30 alopecia patients gave blood for TCR sequencing at one to four time points (pre-sensitization, 2, 6 and 24 weeks). Results and caveats for the whole study, not just this receptor: Because every patient had alopecia, a presumed autoimmune disease, the patients' immune response might differ from that of healthy individuals. DPC sensitization did not change how many TCRs were above 1 in 1000 frequency, and no evidence was found of alterations in global repertoire structure. Repeated subsampling changed both the strength of the expansion versus patch-test correlation and the threshold at which that correlation became significant. Expanded TCRs formed significantly more large CDR3 similarity clusters than pre-sensitization or healthy control sets, consistent with antigen-driven responses. A positive correlation was found between the number of PT1 expanded TCRs and patch test score, with significance reached at thresholds 8, 16 and 32 but not 4.

At the junction V is shortened by 3 bases and J by 0 bases; bases outside the gene matches: 6. The germline V gene specifies MDHEN as CDR1 and SYDVKM as CDR2. The cysteine opens and the phenylalanine closes a CDR3 of 16 amino acids. The kept DNA is CDR3 alone, 48 bases in frame from the first base. For this clonotype: The clone's antigen remains unknown. No much larger clone exists at a distance of one base, and base qualities are not known.

Libraries were built with RACE. The sample was run on a NextSeq 500. Library preparation attached unique molecular identifiers to individual cDNA molecules for quantitative, reproducible TCR counting. For every blood RNA sample, sequencing covered both the TCR alpha and TCR beta chains. Turning to the authors' computational methods: Samples had a median of 95,638 TCRs, with a range from roughly 23,224 to 750,000. V, J and CDR3 annotation of the TCR reads was performed with the Decombinator software suite. To make PS versus PT1 abundance plots, every sample was subsampled to the same number of TCRs (28,000). Expanded TCRs were defined as absent before sensitization and observed at least eight times at the 2-week time point. Using fastp trimming at Q25 and MiXCR clonotype assembly, TCRdb reanalyzed the public sequencing data and kept in-frame beta chains. Rows are combined by CDR3 protein, so each entry shows the most common genes and DNA. The V and J calls here are based on TCRdb, not the publication. Recorded for this sample are under 100,000 distinct CDR3 sequences; over 9.5% of them occurred a single time. The ten largest account for about 3% of the sample.

This specimen's time point label, per the study, means: patch test 2, 6 weeks after DPC sensitization. The treatment or condition label for this specimen denotes: therapeutic diphenylcyclopropenone sensitization with weekly scalp DPC. At every patch-test visit, the blood draw took place before the patch test was put on. Patients were eligible if aged 18 to 70, diagnosed with alopecia and judged suitable for DPC therapy, and pregnant patients were excluded. Unfractionated whole blood was collected in Tempus Blood RNA tubes, and total RNA was extracted from that blood. This sequence uses TRBV28 and TRBJ2-7, with 9 junctional bases fitting TRBD2. The source material was whole blood, sampled in connection with sensitization to the hapten diphenylcyclopropenone (DPC). The clonotype was recovered from a woman aged 40 to 49 with alopecia areata. Some clones in this sample may be carry-over from other donors' samples. The DNA reads TGTGCCAGCAGTTTGGCCGGGACTAGCTTCTCCTACGAGCAGTACTTC. Its coded protein is CASSLAGTSFSYEQYF.